These 8 T cell receptor beta chains came from one sample sequenced in a study of T cells in localized non-small cell lung cancer. The table came from immunoSEQ multiplex PCR; TCRdb's copy has only in-frame clones and leaves some out. The data contain some 66,000 clones, roughly 86% of them singletons. Here the sequenced sample was peripheral blood, taken before any cancer treatment. The source of these receptors is a female donor of 60 years or more with stage I lung adenocarcinoma.

The chain joins TRBV5-6 to TRBJ1-2; D possibly corresponds to TRBD1 (6 bases). CDR1 and CDR2 (germline): SGHDT, YYEEEE. The CDR3 has 16 residues. The V and J ends lost 4 bases and 0 bases respectively, with 16 bases between them. The CDR3 DNA reads as TGTGCCAGCAGCGGACTGACAGGTTCCTCTAACTATGGCTACACCTTC. It specifies CASSGLTGSSNYGYTF. Filled out from reference TRBV5-6 and TRBJ1-2, the complete variable domain reads DAGVTQSPTHLIKTRGQQVTLRCSPKSGHDTVSWYQQALGQGPQFIFQYYEEEERQRGNFPDRFSGHQFPNYSSELNVNALLLGDSALYLCASSGLTGSSNYGYTFGSGTRLTVV.

This clone was counted between two and nine times. The chain uses TRBV11-3 and TRBJ2-3; no clear D gene. There are 14 residues in the CDR3. V gave up 5 bases and J gave up 6 bases, with 15 bases separating them. The germline V gene has CDR1 SGHNT and CDR2 YENEEA. CDR3 in amino acids: CASSPQFGVDTQYF. In DNA, the CDR3 is TGTGCCAGCAGCCCCCAGTTTGGGGTGGATACGCAGTATTTT.

The CDR3 spells CASTISPGLQTEAFF. CDR3 DNA: TGTGCCAGCACCATTTCCCCGGGCCTACAAACTGAAGCTTTCTTT. This chain uses TRBV5-5 with TRBJ1-1; the D is unclear. The CDR3 runs to 15 residues. Trimming shortened V by 6 bases and J by 5 bases, and 20 bases separated the two germline ends. Germline lookup yields CDR1 SGHKS and CDR2 YYEKEE (reference sequence).

This clone was seen a few times. CDR3 sequence (DNA): TGTGCCAGCAGATGGCCGGGACAGGGAAAGAACACTGAAGCTTTCTTT. Translated: CASRWPGQGKNTEAFF. The V and J genes are TRBV11-2 and TRBJ1-1, with 9 bases identical to TRBD1. J was trimmed by 1 base and V by 6 bases; bases with no gene match: 9. The CDR3 has 16 residues. Germline V gene data show CDR1 as SGHAT and CDR2 as FQNNGV.

The genes are TRBV30 and TRBJ2-1, with a possible D match to TRBD2 (5 bases). The V end was cut by 0 bases, the J end by 8 bases, with 8 bases between. The CDR3 is made up of 12 amino acids. CDR1 and CDR2 (germline): GTSNPN, SVGIG (reference sequence). CDR3 sequence reads: CAWSVPGYEQFF. In nucleotides, the CDR3 is TGTGCCTGGAGTGTCCCGGGGTATGAGCAGTTCTTC.

The genes are TRBV18 and TRBJ1-1; D gene uncertain. Trimming pared 3 bases from V and 0 bases from J, leaving 5 bases between. This CDR3 comprises 13 residues. The germline CDR1 and CDR2 sequences are KGHSH and LQKENI. CDR3 nucleotides: TGTGCCAGCTCACCCTCCTTGAACACTGAAGCTTTCTTT. This encodes CASSPSLNTEAFF.

This clone was counted a few times. The rearrangement uses TRBV11-2 and TRBJ1-3; D gene ambiguous. V was trimmed by 1 base and J by 8 bases, leaving 6 bases between them. CDR1 and CDR2 from the germline V gene are SGHAT and FQNNGV. The CDR3 covers 12 residues. CDR3 loop: CASSLVGDTIYF. CDR3 nucleotide sequence: TGTGCCAGCAGCTTAGTGGGAGACACCATATATTTT.

In DNA form, the CDR3 reads TGCAGCGTCTTAACACCGAACACTGAAGCTTTCTTT. Translated, it gives CSVLTPNTEAFF. The chain employs TRBV29-1 and TRBJ1-1; D not resolved. CDR3 length: 12 amino acids. Germline V lookup: CDR1 SQVTM, CDR2 ANQGSEA. The ends were cut back, 6 bases at V and 1 base at J, with 9 bases in the middle.